The rows below give T cell receptor beta chains drawn from one sample of a study of shared clonotypes between healthy human individuals. TCRdb's copy holds only in-frame clones and misses some; the assay was immunoSEQ multiplex PCR. The repertoire includes about 490,000 clones, around 80% of them detected once, and approximately 12% sits in the top ten. Sequenced sample: PBMCs. The receptors were gathered from a woman aged 40 to 49 in good health. Some clones in this sample may be carry-over from other donors' samples. The conserved cysteine and the conserved F or W are not part of the CDR3 here.

>TRBV28|14
ASSLSGSSRKGEQF
>TRBV12-2|14
ASRLAYRDTDYGYT
>TRBV19|13
ASSNRLAGGETQY
>TRBV7-3|14
ASSPVGRRGPNEQF
>TRBV5-4|12
ASSSPTGNTEAF
>TRBV6-7|14
ASSRPWWRCNQPQH
>TRBV27|9
ASRSQGGYT
>TRBV19|13
ASSIQAELNQPQH
>TRBV30|13
AWSTGSSGANVLT
>TRBV7-9|13
ASSRRDTAGEKLF
>TRBV5-6|14
ASSLAGGGSYNEQF
>TRBV28|10
ASSDARTEAF
>TRBV5-4|14
ASSSRGIGVQETQY
>TRBV7-9|12
ASSFRTSGNEQF
>TRBV7-6|15
ASSLGGNWGPAGELF
>TRBV18|11
ASSAGGVGELF
>TRBV9|15
ASSVATSGRALHTQY
>TRBV25-1|13
ASSVHGGQNTEAF
>TRBV5-1|11
ASSLGQGPEAF
>TRBV5-1|14
ASSFLAGTSTDTQY
>TRBV1|14
TSSQEETGNYQPQH
>TRBV6-6|12
ASLLAGGDIVKY
>TRBV28|15
ASSHSRTSGYTDTQY
>TRBV6-5|13
ASSYSMTGFGELF
>TRBV5-5|13
ASSQTRQLVWEQY
>TRBV5-1|12
ASSPGQITGELF